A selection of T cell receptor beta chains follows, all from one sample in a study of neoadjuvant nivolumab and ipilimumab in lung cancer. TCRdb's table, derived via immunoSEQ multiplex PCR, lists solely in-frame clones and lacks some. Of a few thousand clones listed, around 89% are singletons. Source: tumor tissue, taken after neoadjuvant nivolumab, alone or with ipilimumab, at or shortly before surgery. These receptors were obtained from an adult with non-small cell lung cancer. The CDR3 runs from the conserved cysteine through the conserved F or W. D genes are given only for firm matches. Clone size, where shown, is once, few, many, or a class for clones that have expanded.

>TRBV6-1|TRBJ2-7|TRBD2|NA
TGTGCCAGCGGTCGGCGGGAGTATCCAGGCGAGCAGTACTTC
CASGRREYPGEQYF
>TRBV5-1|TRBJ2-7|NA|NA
TGCGCCAGCAGCCTCCGGGACGCTAACTACGAGCAGTACTTC
CASSLRDANYEQYF
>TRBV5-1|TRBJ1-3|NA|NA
TGCGCCAGCAGCTCCCTGGGTGGAAACACCATATATTTT
CASSSLGGNTIYF
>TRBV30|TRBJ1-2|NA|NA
TGTGCCTGGACCCGCAGGGCAGGGACGCTATCTGGCTACACCTTC
CAWTRRAGTLSGYTF
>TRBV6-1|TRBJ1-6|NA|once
TGTGCCAGCAGTGACAGGGAAAATTCACCCCTCCACTTT
CASSDRENSPLHF
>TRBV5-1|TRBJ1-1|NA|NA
TGCGCCAGCAGCACGGACAACACTGAAGCTTTCTTT
CASSTDNTEAFF
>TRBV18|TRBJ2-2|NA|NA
TGTGCCAGCTCAAGCCAGAGGTTAGGCACCGGGGAGCTGTTTTTT
CASSSQRLGTGELFF
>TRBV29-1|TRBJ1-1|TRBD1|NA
TGCAGCGCTGGACAGGGGCTAGGTAGCACTGAAGCTTTCTTT
CSAGQGLGSTEAFF
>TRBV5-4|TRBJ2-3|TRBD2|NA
TGTGCCAGCAGCTTGGCGGGGGGAATATCAGATACGCAGTATTTT
CASSLAGGISDTQYF
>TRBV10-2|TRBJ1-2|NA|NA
TGCGCCAGCAGTGAGTCAATTGGTCTCCGGAACTATGGCTACACCTTC
CASSESIGLRNYGYTF
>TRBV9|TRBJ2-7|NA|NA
TGTGCCAGTCCAGACCCAAAAGACCCCTACGAGCAGTACTTC
CASPDPKDPYEQYF
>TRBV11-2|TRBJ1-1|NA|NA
TGTGCCAGCAGCCCTGCGGAGGATTTTTGGTCGAACACTGAAGCTTTCTTT
CASSPAEDFWSNTEAFF
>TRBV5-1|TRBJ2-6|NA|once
TGCGCCAGCAGGTTAATGACCTCTGGGGCCAACGTCCTGACTTTC
CASRLMTSGANVLTF
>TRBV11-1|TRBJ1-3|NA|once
TGTGCCAGCAGCTTAACTATGTCGGGGGCGTACTCTGGAAACACCATATATTTT
CASSLTMSGAYSGNTIYF
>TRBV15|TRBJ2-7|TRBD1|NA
TGTGCCACCAGCAGCTTTGGGGACAGGGACGAGCAGTACTTC
CATSSFGDRDEQYF
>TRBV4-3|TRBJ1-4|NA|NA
TGCGCCAGCAGCCGCAACGACCCAGGAGATGAAAAACTGTTTTTT
CASSRNDPGDEKLFF
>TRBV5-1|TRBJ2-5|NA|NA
TGCGCCAGCAGCCCACAAGGACAGGGAGGGGTGACCCAGTACTTC
CASSPQGQGGVTQYF
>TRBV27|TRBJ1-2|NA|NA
TGTGCCAGCAGTTTCGTTTCAAACTATGGCTACACCTTC
CASSFVSNYGYTF
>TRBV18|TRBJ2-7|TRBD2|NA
TGTGCCAGCTCACCGCGGCGGGGGTACGAGCAGTACTTC
CASSPRRGYEQYF
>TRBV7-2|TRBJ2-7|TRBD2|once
TGTGCCAGCAGCTCGGGACTAGCGGGCTCCTACGAGCAGTACTTC
CASSSGLAGSYEQYF
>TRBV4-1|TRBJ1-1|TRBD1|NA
TGCGCCAGCAGCCTTGACAGGGCGGGCACTGAAGCTTTCTTT
CASSLDRAGTEAFF
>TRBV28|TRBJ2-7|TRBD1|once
TGTGCCAGCAGTTACGGACAGGGGTTTCGTCGCGAGCAGTACTTC
CASSYGQGFRREQYF
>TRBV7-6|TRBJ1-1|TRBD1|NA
TGTGCCAGCAGCTTTTCGGACAGGGAAGCTTTCTTT
CASSFSDREAFF
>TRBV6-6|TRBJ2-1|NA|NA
TGTGCCAGCAGTTACTCGAATGGTTACAATGAGCAGTTCTTC
CASSYSNGYNEQFF
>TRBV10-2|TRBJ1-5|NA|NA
TGCGCCAGCAGCCCCAGAGGCAATCAGCCCCAGCATTTT
CASSPRGNQPQHF
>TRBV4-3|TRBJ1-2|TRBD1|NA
TGCGCCAGCAGCCAAGATGGGACCGGACAGGGGCATGGCTACACCTTC
CASSQDGTGQGHGYTF
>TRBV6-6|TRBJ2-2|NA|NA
TGTGCCAGCAGTAGGAACGGGGAGCTGTTTTTT
CASSRNGELFF
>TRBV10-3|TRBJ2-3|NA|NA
TGTGCCATCAGTGAGTCGAGGGGAGAGCCGATCACATTTACGCAGTATTTT
CAISESRGEPITFTQYF
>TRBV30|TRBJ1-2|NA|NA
TGTGCCTGGAGTGTACACCCTAAAACAAACTATGGCTACACCTTC
CAWSVHPKTNYGYTF
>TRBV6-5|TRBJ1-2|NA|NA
TGTGCCAGCAGTTACAACAGAGACTATGGCTACACCTTC
CASSYNRDYGYTF
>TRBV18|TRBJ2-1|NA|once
TGTGCCAGCTTCAGCAACATCGGGCAGTTCTTC
CASFSNIGQFF
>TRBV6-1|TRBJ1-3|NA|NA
TGTGCCAGCAGCCTCGAAAGTAGCTCTGGAAACACCATATATTTT
CASSLESSSGNTIYF
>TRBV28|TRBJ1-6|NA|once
TGTGCCAGCAGTTATTCGGGTCCACCCCTCCACTTT
CASSYSGPPLHF
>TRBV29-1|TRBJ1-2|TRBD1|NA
TGCAGCGTCGCGGCTGACAGGGGATATGGCTACACCTTC
CSVAADRGYGYTF
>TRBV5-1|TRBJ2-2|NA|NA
TGCGCCACCAGGGAGTACGGAGACACCGGGGAGCTGTTTTTT
CATREYGDTGELFF
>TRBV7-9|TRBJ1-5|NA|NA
TGTGCCAGCAGCCGGGGGCATCAGCCCCAGCATTTT
CASSRGHQPQHF
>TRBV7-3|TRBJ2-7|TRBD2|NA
TGTGCCAGCAGCCCCCGGGGGGGGTATTCCGAGCAGTACTTC
CASSPRGGYSEQYF
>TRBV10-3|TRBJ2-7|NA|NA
TGTGCCATCAGTGGGGGGGACGAGCAGTACTTC
CAISGGDEQYF
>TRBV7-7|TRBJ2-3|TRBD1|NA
TGTGCTAGCAGCCCCACGGGACAGACTAGCACAGATACGCAGTATTTT
CASSPTGQTSTDTQYF
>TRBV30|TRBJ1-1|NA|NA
TGTGCCTGGAGCGTAGGGGGTCTTGAAGCTTTCTTT
CAWSVGGLEAFF
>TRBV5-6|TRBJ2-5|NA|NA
TGTGCCAGCAGCTCCTCTAGCGCCGAGGACCAAGAGACCCAGTACTTC
CASSSSSAEDQETQYF
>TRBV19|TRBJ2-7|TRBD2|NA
TGTGCCAGTAGTGCCGGGAGGGGCTACTACGAGCAGTACTTC
CASSAGRGYYEQYF
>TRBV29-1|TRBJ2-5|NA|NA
TGCAGCGTTCCTGACTACCAAGAGACCCAGTACTTC
CSVPDYQETQYF
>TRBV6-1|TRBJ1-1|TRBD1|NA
TGTGCCACCAGGACAGGGCGGGCCACTGAAGCTTTCTTT
CATRTGRATEAFF
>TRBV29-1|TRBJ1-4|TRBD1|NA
TGCAGCGTGCGAATTTGGGACAGGGGGAAGGAAAAACTGTTTTTT
CSVRIWDRGKEKLFF
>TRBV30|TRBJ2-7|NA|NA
TGTGCCTTGGTGTCCCACCTGGACGCAGGCGAGCAGTACTTC
CALVSHLDAGEQYF
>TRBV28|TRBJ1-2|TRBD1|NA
TGTGCCAGCAGTTTATCGGGGACAGGGGGCATTCTCAGTGGCTACACCTTC
CASSLSGTGGILSGYTF
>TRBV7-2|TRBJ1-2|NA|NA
TGTGCCAGCAGCTTATTAGGGACGGATGGCTACACCTTC
CASSLLGTDGYTF
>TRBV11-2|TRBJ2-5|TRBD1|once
TGTGCCAGCAGCTCGGGACAGGGGTCAGGAGAGACCCAGTACTTC
CASSSGQGSGETQYF
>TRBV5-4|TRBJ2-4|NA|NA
TGTGCCAGCAGCCCCAGCCTAGCCAAAAACATTCAGTACTTC
CASSPSLAKNIQYF
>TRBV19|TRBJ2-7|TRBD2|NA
TGTGCCAGTAGTGCCGGACTAGCGGGGGGATCCTACGAGCAGTACTTC
CASSAGLAGGSYEQYF
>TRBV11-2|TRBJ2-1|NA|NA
TGTGCCAGCAGCTTAAGCCGAGCTACCGCCTACAATGAGCAGTTCTTC
CASSLSRATAYNEQFF
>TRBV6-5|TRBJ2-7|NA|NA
TGTGCCAGCAGTTACTCGAGGAGCTCCTACGAGCAGTACTTC
CASSYSRSSYEQYF
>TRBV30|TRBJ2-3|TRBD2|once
TGTGCCTGGAGTGTACGGGGGGGAAGCACAGATACGCAGTATTTT
CAWSVRGGSTDTQYF
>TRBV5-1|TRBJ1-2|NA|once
TGCGCCAGCAGAAAGGAGAGAGATGGCTACACCTTC
CASRKERDGYTF
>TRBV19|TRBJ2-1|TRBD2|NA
TGTGCCAGTAGTGTGGGACTAGCGGGGGTGTATGAGCAGTTCTTC
CASSVGLAGVYEQFF
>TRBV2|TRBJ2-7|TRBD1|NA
TGTGCCAGCAGTTTACAGGGGGGCAGCTCCTACGAGCAGTACTTC
CASSLQGGSSYEQYF
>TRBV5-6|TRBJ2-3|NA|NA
TGTGCCAGCAGCCGCGGGACGCCAACAGATACGCAGTATTTT
CASSRGTPTDTQYF
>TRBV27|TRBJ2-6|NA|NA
TGTGCCAGCAGTTTAGGTGGGGCTGGGGCCAACGTCCTGACTTTC
CASSLGGAGANVLTF
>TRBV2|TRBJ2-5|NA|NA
TGTGCCAGCAGCCGGGGCCTTAGGGAGACCCAGTACTTC
CASSRGLRETQYF